This entry lists 28 T cell receptor beta chains sequenced from one sample in a study of blood T cells in healthy people across ages. Using a J-beta primer mix together with a sample-barcoded 5' primer, a second PCR was run for roughly 6 to 12 cycles. TCRdb re-analysed the 5' RACE reads in MiXCR, keeping a single row per CDR3 protein. The sample lists 650,000 or so distinct CDR3 sequences, 45% to 60% occurring once. The sequenced sample was blood. These receptors all stem from a woman aged 80 or over in good health.

This rearrangement joins TRBV9 to TRBJ2-4; TRBD1 matches 8 bases. The DNA matches TRBJ2-7 better at its end, which makes the J call doubtful. Germline CDR1 and CDR2: SGDLS and YYNGEE. This CDR3 is built from 14 residues. CDR3 region: CASTLTGASYEQYF. DNA for the CDR3: TGTGCCAGCACGTTGACAGGGGCCAGCTACGAGCAGTACTTC.

The chain links TRBV4-3 to TRBJ2-5; no definite D call. CDR1 is LGHNA, CDR2 YSLEER, per germline. This CDR3 has 13 amino acids. V lost 4 bases and J 2 bases, leaving 8 bases between the germline ends. This CDR3 reads CASSRLPQETQYF. The CDR3, as DNA: TGCGCCAGCAGCCGACTGCCTCAAGAGACCCAGTACTTC.

The V gene is TRBV28, the J gene TRBJ1-2; no clear D. Deletions cut 4 bases from V and 1 base from J, with 28 bases between. The CDR3 has 20 residues. Per germline, CDR1 MDHEN and CDR2 SYDVKM. This chain's CDR3 is CASSWVGGLSIGPYNYGYTF. The CDR3 bases are TGTGCCAGCAGTTGGGTAGGAGGTCTCAGCATCGGCCCCTATAACTATGGCTACACCTTC.

This clonotype has just one count. A clone one base away is much larger, so this may be a read error. This chain joins TRBV4-1 and TRBJ2-1; D might be TRBD1 (5 bases). The J call is in doubt because the DNA end fits TRBJ2-7 better. In germline, CDR1 is MGHRA, CDR2 YSYEKL. This CDR3 is built from 12 residues. CDR3 nucleotide sequence: TGCGCCAGCAACCAGGGCTACAATGAGCAGTACTTC. Translating it yields CASNQGYNEQYF.

This clonotype has only a few counts. The V gene is TRBV29-1, the J gene TRBJ2-4; 7 bases map to TRBD2. Germline CDR1 SQVTM, CDR2 ANQGSEA. The CDR3 length is 13 residues. The trim removed 5 bases at V and 7 bases at J, leaving 8 bases unmatched. The CDR3 coding sequence is TGCAGCGTTCGAGATGGGGGGGTTAACATTCAGTACTTC. It specifies CSVRDGGVNIQYF.

V gene TRBV6-2 or TRBV6-3 combines with J gene TRBJ2-1, with a possible D match to TRBD1 (5 bases). Germline loops: CDR1 MNHEY, CDR2 SVGEGT. The CDR3 sequence is 15 residues long. The V end was cut by 6 bases, the J end by 3 bases, with 15 bases between. CDR3 coding DNA: TGTGCCAGCAGACTCGACAGAAACTACTACAATGAGCAGTTCTTC. It codes for CASRLDRNYYNEQFF.

The V gene is TRBV28, the J gene TRBJ2-7; 10 bases align to TRBD2. The J segment lost 4 bases and the V segment lost 8 bases, leaving 8 bases of the junction unmatched. Germline lookup yields CDR1 MDHEN and CDR2 SYDVKM. The CDR3 extends over 14 amino acids. CDR3 nucleotides: TGTGCCAGCGGTCCCGGGACTAGCGAGTACGAGCAGTACTTC. Its translation is CASGPGTSEYEQYF.

Many counts were recorded for this clonotype. This chain uses TRBV6-5 with TRBJ2-1; D tentatively fits TRBD1 or TRBD2 (7 bases each). Between the trimmed V and J ends, which lost 7 bases and 7 bases, there was a span of 23 bases. Germline V gene sequence: CDR1 MNHEY, CDR2 SVGAGI. The CDR3 runs 16 residues. CDR3 protein: CASIPGGVAGRNEQFF. The CDR3 DNA follows: TGTGCCAGCATCCCAGGGGGGGTGGCAGGGAGAAATGAGCAGTTCTTC.

This clonotype was seen a single time. The J gene is TRBJ1-5, the V gene TRBV20-1, with TRBD1 as a possible D gene (6 bases). The CDR3 extends over 16 amino acids. The V end lost 5 bases, the J end lost 4 bases, and 21 bases lay between the germline ends. The V gene's germline CDR1 is DFQATT and CDR2 SNEGSKA (reference sequence). DNA of the CDR3: TGCAGTGCTTCCCCGGGAGGGGGGTTAAGGAATCAGCCCCAGCATTTT. Translating it yields CSASPGGGLRNQPQHF.

With respect to this clonotype: A clone one base away is much larger, so this may be a read error. The rearrangement joins TRBV20-1 to TRBJ2-1; no definite D call. Germline-derived CDR1 and CDR2 are DFQATT and SNEGSKA (reference sequence). Trimming took 5 bases from V and 3 from J, leaving 8 bases between them. The CDR3 runs to 12 residues. The CDR3 DNA reads TGCAGTGCTGACACAGACTACAATGAGCAGTTCTTC. Translation: CSADTDYNEQFF.

J is TRBJ2-7 and V is TRBV7-9; unclear D gene. This CDR3 has 12 amino acids. The V gene lost 4 bases and the J gene lost 7 bases, with 11 bases spanning the gap. The germline gives CDR1 SEHNR, CDR2 FQNEAQ (reference sequence). CDR3 nucleotide sequence: TGTGCCAGCAGCTCATTGACCGGGGAGCAGTACTTC. Amino acids: CASSSLTGEQYF.

With regard to this clonotype: A much more abundant neighbour one base away suggests this may be a read error. The chain employs TRBV28 and TRBJ2-5, with a possible D match to TRBD2 (6 bases). This CDR3 is 15 amino acids long. The germline V and J ends were trimmed by 5 bases and 11 bases, with 24 bases remaining between them. The germline V gene encodes CDR1 MDHEN and CDR2 SYDVKM. CDR3 loop: CASSGPGALSNEQYF. Written as DNA, the CDR3 is TGTGCCAGCAGTGGTCCGGGAGCCCTTTCAAATGAGCAGTACTTC.

There are many counts of this clonotype. V is TRBV21-1 and J is TRBJ2-1. TRBV21-1 is a pseudogene. This CDR3 has 13 amino acids. CDR3 nucleotide sequence: TGTGCCAGCAGCGCTGCGGTCCGAAGTGAGCAGTTCTTC. Translation gives CASSAAVRSEQFF.

This clonotype was picked up one time. This chain connects TRBV4-3 to TRBJ2-5; D not resolved. The J call may not be correct, given that the DNA end is closer to TRBJ2-7. The CDR3 contains 14 residues. Germline V gene data show CDR1 as LGHNA and CDR2 as YSLEER. This CDR3 reads CASSQAVAVYEQYF. In nucleotides, the CDR3 is TGCGCCAGCAGCCAAGCGGTGGCAGTCTACGAGCAGTACTTC.

About this clonotype itself: Being one base from a much bigger clone, this may be a read error. The chain couples TRBV7-2 to TRBJ2-1, with D perhaps TRBD1 (5 bases). The J call may be incorrect, as the DNA end agrees better with TRBJ2-7. CDR1 and CDR2 from the germline V gene are SGHTA and FQGNSA. The CDR3 has 15 amino acids. The CDR3 loop is CASSFSQAHRNEQYF. The CDR3 DNA follows: TGTGCCAGCAGCTTTTCACAGGCCCATCGCAATGAGCAGTACTTC.

This clonotype was counted ten times or more. V usage is TRBV6-5 and J usage is TRBJ2-3, with TRBD2 matching 7 bases. With 5 bases clipped from V and 5 bases from J, the junction kept 10 bases outside the gene matches. Germline V gives CDR1 MNHEY, CDR2 SVGAGI. CDR3 length: 15 residues. CDR3 in DNA: TGTGCCAGCAGTCGACGGGACTATCCCGTAGATACGCAGTATTTT. Its protein is CASSRRDYPVDTQYF.

This clonotype appeared many times. This chain connects TRBV7-6 to TRBJ2-5; 8 nucleotides agree with TRBD2. The CDR3 is 16 residues long. Unmatched junction bases numbered 7, after V lost 1 base and J lost 3 bases. The germline V gene has CDR1 SGHVS and CDR2 FNYEAQ. CDR3 amino acids: CASSLGVLAGKETQYF. DNA of the CDR3: TGTGCCAGCAGCTTAGGAGTATTAGCGGGGAAAGAGACCCAGTACTTC. The variable domain in full, completed from reference TRBV7-6 and TRBJ2-5, reads GAGVSQSPRYKVTKRGQDVALRCDPISGHVSLYWYRQALGQGPEFLTYFNYEAQQDKSGLPNDRFSAERPEGSISTLTIQRTEQRDSAMYRCASSLGVLAGKETQYFGPGTRLLVL.

The genes are TRBV20-1 and TRBJ2-1, with 8 bases fitting TRBD1. Germline loops: CDR1 DFQATT, CDR2 SNEGSKA (reference sequence). V lost 1 base, J lost 7 bases, and 6 bases stayed unmatched. This CDR3 comprises 14 residues. CDR3 DNA sequence: TGCAGTGCTAGAGCCCGGGACAGGCTGAATGAGCAGTTCTTC. Translating gives CSARARDRLNEQFF.

In this sample, this clonotype turned up many times. The chain couples TRBV7-9 to TRBJ2-7; TRBD2 matches at 11 bases. The CDR3 extends over 18 amino acids. Germline CDR1 SEHNR, CDR2 FQNEAQ (reference sequence). V lost 2 bases, J lost 4 bases, and 13 bases stayed unmatched. The CDR3 coding sequence is TGTGCCAGCAGCTTAATGGAAGGCCGACTAGCGGGAACTTACGAGCAGTACTTC. It encodes CASSLMEGRLAGTYEQYF.

This clonotype came up many times. The chain links TRBV5-6 to TRBJ2-4; 8 bases fit TRBD2. This CDR3 contains 15 residues. Germline CDR1 is SGHDT and CDR2 is YYEEEE. V lost 5 bases and J lost 8; bases outside the gene matches: 12. DNA of the CDR3: TGTGCCAGCAGATCTAAGCCAGCGGGGGCGGACATTCAGTACTTC. This gives the protein CASRSKPAGADIQYF. Full variable domain (remainder filled in from reference TRBV5-6 and TRBJ2-4): DAGVTQSPTHLIKTRGQQVTLRCSPKSGHDTVSWYQQALGQGPQFIFQYYEEEERQRGNFPDRFSGHQFPNYSSELNVNALLLGDSALYLCASRSKPAGADIQYFGAGTRLSVL.

The CDR3 reads CSARGSGLPYEQYF. As DNA, the CDR3 is TGCAGTGCTAGAGGGTCGGGACTACCATACGAGCAGTACTTC. The chain recombines TRBV20-1 with TRBJ2-4, with 7 bases aligning to TRBD2. The tail of the sequence fits TRBJ2-7 better, so the J call may be wrong. The CDR3 is 14 residues long. From germline, CDR1 is DFQATT and CDR2 SNEGSKA (reference sequence).

At least ten counts were recorded for this clonotype. The rearrangement links TRBV4-1 to TRBJ2-3; TRBD2 matches at 7 bases. Per the germline V gene, CDR1 is MGHRA and CDR2 is YSYEKL. Trimming removed 4 bases from V and 1 base from J; junction bases left unmatched: 11. The CDR3 sequence is 17 residues long. The CDR3 is CASSPGLRAGRTDTQYF. The CDR3 DNA reads TGCGCCAGCAGCCCCGGGCTCAGAGCGGGACGCACAGATACGCAGTATTTT.

Only a few counts were recorded for this clonotype. The chain carries TRBV29-1 and TRBJ2-3; D perhaps matches TRBD1 (6 bases). The CDR3 totals 14 residues. Between the trimmed V and J ends, which lost 5 bases and 0 bases, there was a span of 12 bases. CDR1 is SQVTM, CDR2 ANQGSEA, per germline. This CDR3 reads CSVTPGDSTDTQYF. The CDR3 nucleotides read TGCAGCGTTACCCCAGGGGATAGCACAGATACGCAGTATTTT.

The V gene is TRBV7-2, the J gene TRBJ1-2; 8 bases agree with TRBD1. Germline lookup yields CDR1 SGHTA and CDR2 FQGNSA. V shed 5 bases, J shed 4 bases, and the junction held 3 bases outside the gene matches. The CDR3 consists of 13 residues. The CDR3 DNA sequence: TGTGCCAGCAGCAACGACAGGGGCTATGGCTACACCTTC. Amino acids: CASSNDRGYGYTF.

On this clonotype: Possible read error: a much larger clone is one base away. This sequence joins TRBV4-1 and TRBJ2-5; 10 nucleotides match TRBD1. The J segment lost 11 bases and the V segment lost 3 bases, leaving 15 bases of the junction unmatched. The germline V gene encodes CDR1 MGHRA and CDR2 YSYEKL. The CDR3 length is 16 residues. In DNA, the CDR3 is TGCGCCAGCAGCCAGAGGGGACAGGGGATCGTGAATGAGCAGTACTTC. Amino acids: CASSQRGQGIVNEQYF.

This clonotype was found many times. The chain has TRBV6-6 and TRBJ2-3, with 9 positions matching TRBD2. Germline CDR1 is MNHNY and CDR2 is SVGAGI (reference sequence). V lost 0 bases to trimming and J lost 6 bases; unmatched junction nucleotides: 4. CDR3 length: 15 residues. The DNA of the CDR3 is TGTGCCAGCAGTTACTCTTCTAGCGGGGTGGATACGCAGTATTTT. This encodes CASSYSSSGVDTQYF.

The chain joins TRBV30 to TRBJ2-3; D remains unclear. The germline V gene encodes CDR1 GTSNPN and CDR2 SVGIG (reference sequence). V lost 0 bases, J lost 0 bases, and 7 bases lay in between. The CDR3 spans 14 residues. CDR3 in DNA: TGTGCCTGGAGTGTAGGGTTTAGCACAGATACGCAGTATTTT. Protein product: CAWSVGFSTDTQYF. Based on the CDR3 plus reference TRBV30 and TRBJ2-3, the full variable domain is SQTIHQWPATLVQPVGSPLSLECTVEGTSNPNLYWYRQAAGRGLQLLFYSVGIGQISSEVPQNLSASRPQDRQFILSSKKLLLSDSGFYLCAWSVGFSTDTQYFGPGTRLTVL.

The rearrangement uses TRBV20-1 and TRBJ2-7; D perhaps matches TRBD2 (5 bases). This CDR3 region has 13 residues. V was cut by 3 bases and J by 5 bases, with 14 bases left in between. Germline V gene lookup returns CDR1 DFQATT and CDR2 SNEGSKA (reference sequence). The CDR3 reads CSARRAARNEQYF. The CDR3 region has the DNA TGCAGTGCTAGGAGGGCCGCGAGGAACGAGCAGTACTTC.